This is a list of T cell receptor beta chains from one sample in a study of post-analysis software for immune sequencing data. TCRdb itself ran the PCR reads through MiXCR, one entry per CDR3 protein. The sample has 820,000 or so distinct CDR3 sequences, roughly half seen once; the top ten hold 4.6%. The sequenced material came from blood. All receptors come from a girl between 10 and 17 years old with multiple sclerosis. Each CDR3 is given without its conserved first and last residue.

J,length,V,CDR3
TRBJ2-5,15,TRBV4-2,ASSQDSAGGLQETQY
TRBJ1-5,11,TRBV6-6,ASSSRDDQPQH
TRBJ2-5,13,TRBV20-1,SARAGTSGRETQY
TRBJ1-5,13,TRBV21-1,AITAGAERNQPQH
TRBJ2-1,14,TRBV12-5,ASGLGDKALSDEQF
TRBJ2-5,13,TRBV13,ASSPAGLDDETQY
TRBJ2-1,13,TRBV12-3/TRBV12-4,ASRGTYLNHNEQF
TRBJ2-7,14,TRBV15,ATSRDAPGGRYEQY
TRBJ2-7,11,TRBV7-2,ASSLVTVYEQY
TRBJ2-5,11,TRBV5-1,ASNLGQGQTQY
TRBJ2-7,10,TRBV20-1,SAFPPSYEQY
TRBJ2-1,13,TRBV5-1,ASSPQKTAYNEQF
TRBJ1-5,12,TRBV5-6,ASSFGQDDQPQH
.,13,TRBV29-1,SVEDRGTSKYEQY
TRBJ2-5,9,TRBV20-1,SAPKGWEQY
TRBJ2-7,11,TRBV20-1,SANGQLAYEQY